What follows are 5 T cell receptor delta chains derived from one specimen sequenced in a study of γδ T cells in repeated Plasmodium falciparum infection. Vgamma9/Vdelta2+ and Vdelta2-negative gammadelta T cells were flow-sorted from PBMC for bulk sequencing. TCRdb called clones anew from the multiplex PCR reads with CATT. The data show some 51,000 delta-chain clones, roughly 1.9% seen once. Input material: gamma-delta T cells from blood. The source of these receptors is a pool of human donors (malaria-infected and uninfected, not separated).

This clone was seen a handful of times. This is likely an artifact of a read error, given a far larger clone one base away. Other nucleotide sequences in the sample specify the same CDR3. The J gene was not called, though the V gene is TRDV1; the table gives TRDD3 as D, unverified against the DNA. Germline V lookup: CDR1 TSWWSYY, CDR2 QGS. The CDR3 covers 20 residues. The CDR3 DNA is TGTGCTCTTGATGCGGGGCCTTACTGGGGGATACGCCCGTACACCGATAAACTCATCTTC. It codes for CALDAGPYWGIRPYTDKLIF.

This clone appeared many times. This chain joins TRDV1 and TRDJ1, with D perhaps given as TRDD2 or TRDD3 (6 bases each). The J gene, not given by TCRdb, was assigned here from a germline match of the nucleotide sequence. This CDR3 contains 20 residues. The V gene's germline CDR1 is TSWWSYY and CDR2 QGS. V was trimmed by 2 bases and J by 0 bases, leaving 25 bases between them. This CDR3 reads CALGEYIPNLAGDYTDKLIF. The CDR3 nucleotides are TGTGCTCTTGGGGAATATATTCCTAATTTGGCTGGGGACTACACCGATAAACTCATCTTT.

This clone was recorded a few times. The protein given by TCRdb reflects a much larger clone and differs at residue 13 from this DNA's translation, likely from a read error; the protein shown is the DNA's translation. The chain joins TRDV3 to TRDJ1, with 13 bases lining up with TRDD3. The J gene, absent from TCRdb, was called here by matching the DNA to germline. This CDR3 has 16 residues. Germline lookup yields CDR1 TVYSNPD and CDR2 GDNSRS (reference sequence). V trimming: 3 bases; J trimming: 10 bases; junction bases outside the gene matches: 17. The CDR3 spells CAFFSTGGYAGGRLIF. The DNA of the CDR3 is TGTGCCTTCTTCTCAACTGGGGGATACGCCGGAGGTAGACTCATCTTT. The variable domain in full, with the rest retrieved from reference TRDV3 and TRDJ1, is CDKVTQSSPDQTVASGSEVVLLCTYDTVYSNPDLFWYRIRPDYSFQFVFYGDNSRSEGADFTQGRFSVKHILTQKAFHLVISPVRTEDSATYYCAFFSTGGYAGGRLIFGKGTRVTVEP.

As concerns this clone: The protein that TCRdb holds for this DNA derives from a much larger clone and differs from the translated DNA at residue 3, which likely indicates a read error; the protein shown here is translated from the DNA. CDR3 protein: CASDSVAVRGASLYTDKLIF. The CDR3 region has the DNA TGTGCCAGTGACTCGGTCGCCGTTCGGGGGGCTTCCCTGTACACCGATAAACTCATCTTT. The V call is TRDV2, the J call TRDJ1; D is possibly TRDD2 or TRDD3 (5 bases each). No J gene is reported in TCRdb; it was inferred here by comparing the DNA with germline. The CDR3 loop spans 20 amino acids. Germline loops: CDR1 GEAIGNYY, CDR2 EKD.

This clone has more than one count but fewer than ten. For this DNA, TCRdb reports the protein of a much larger clone, which diverges at residue 22, most likely from a read error; the protein presented here is translated directly from the DNA. J is TRDJ1 and V is TRDV1; 10 nucleotides agree with TRDD3. As TCRdb names no J gene, one was assigned here on the basis of a DNA match to germline. The CDR3 loop spans 27 amino acids. Germline V lookup: CDR1 TSWWSYY, CDR2 QGS. The ends lost 0 bases at V and 3 bases at J; junction bases unmatched: 37. The CDR3, as DNA: TGTGCTCTTGGGGAACTTCGGTACTGGGTCCCGTTCAAATACTGGGGGATCCTGGGGGCGTACGCCGATAAACTCATCTTT. This gives the protein CALGELRYWVPFKYWGILGAYADKLIF.